Below, 8 T cell receptor beta chains from the same sample are listed, as sequenced in a study of CD8 T cells in Susac syndrome. RNA totalling about 0.45 to 1 ug underwent reverse transcription with random hexamers. In TCRdb, the immunoSEQ multiplex PCR reads were re-called with MiXCR into one record per CDR3 protein. Altogether about 300,000 distinct CDR3 sequences are present, around nine tenths being singletons, with the ten largest covering 0.18%. The sequencing sample was made of CD8+ T cells from PBMCs. The receptor set was obtained from a human donor with multiple sclerosis.

This chain connects TRBV7-9 to TRBJ2-5, with 7 bases matching TRBD1. The CDR3 totals 15 residues. Germline values: CDR1 SEHNR, CDR2 FQNEAQ (reference sequence). Unmatched junction bases numbered 10, after V lost 5 bases and J lost 4 bases. As DNA, the CDR3 is TGTGCCAGCAGCGAAAGACAGGGAAGCGGAGAGACCCAGTACTTC. Its translation is CASSERQGSGETQYF.

The DNA for the CDR3 is TGTGCCATCAGTGAGTCTGTGGGGATCGGGGAGCTGTTTTTT. It specifies CAISESVGIGELFF. The chain joins TRBV10-3 to TRBJ2-2; no definite D call. The CDR3 length is 14 residues. The germline gives CDR1 ENHRY, CDR2 SYGVKD. V was clipped by 0 bases and J by 7 bases, with 9 bases between them.

V usage is TRBV10-3 and J usage is TRBJ2-5, with a tentative D call TRBD1 (6 bases). The CDR3 has 15 amino acids. Germline CDR1 reads ENHRY; CDR2 reads SYGVKD. Deletions cut 5 bases from V and 5 bases from J, with 18 bases between. CDR3 DNA sequence: TGTGCCATCAGTTATACAGTGGGTGGGGGCGAGACCCAGTACTTC. The encoded protein is CAISYTVGGGETQYF.

The chain combines TRBV27 with TRBJ2-7; D possibly uses TRBD1 or TRBD2 (5 bases each). The ends were cut back, 6 bases at V and 5 bases at J, with 11 bases in the middle. The CDR3 is 12 amino acids. Germline V CDR1 and CDR2: MNHEY, SMNVEV (reference sequence). The CDR3: CASRDGGNEQYF. DNA of the CDR3: TGTGCCAGCAGGGATGGGGGAAACGAGCAGTACTTC.

V is TRBV19 and J is TRBJ2-1, with 9 nucleotides matching TRBD2. Germline values: CDR1 LNHDA, CDR2 SQIVND (reference sequence). The CDR3 is 13 residues long. The ends lost 5 bases at V and 9 bases at J; junction bases unmatched: 5. CDR3 bases: TGTGCCAGTAGTTTGGGACTAGCAAGTGAGCAGTTCTTC. Protein sequence: CASSLGLASEQFF.

The chain combines TRBV7-9 with TRBJ2-7, with 9 bases identical to TRBD1. Trimming removed 6 bases from V and 1 base from J; junction bases left unmatched: 7. Per the germline V gene, CDR1 is SEHNR and CDR2 is FQNEAQ (reference sequence). The CDR3 consists of 15 residues. The CDR3, as DNA: TGTGCCAGCAGTTACCCCGGGACAGGGTCCTACGAGCAGTACTTC. This sequence encodes CASSYPGTGSYEQYF.

The J gene is TRBJ2-1, the V gene TRBV7-2, with D perhaps matching TRBD1 or TRBD2 (5 bases each). The germline V gene encodes CDR1 SGHTA and CDR2 FQGNSA. The CDR3 totals 16 residues. V lost 5 bases and J 5 bases, leaving 19 bases between the germline ends. The DNA for the CDR3 is TGTGCCAGCAGCCCCGACTTAGGGACGAGACACAATGAGCAGTTCTTC. Amino acids: CASSPDLGTRHNEQFF.

V usage is TRBV7-9 and J usage is TRBJ2-1; the D is unclear. CDR1 is SEHNR, CDR2 FQNEAQ, per germline (reference sequence). The CDR3 totals 16 residues. V lost 5 bases to trimming and J lost 5 bases, with 19 bases between them. The CDR3 here is CASSPPRASPNNEQFF. The CDR3 DNA reads TGTGCCAGCAGCCCCCCCCGGGCGTCTCCCAACAATGAGCAGTTCTTC.